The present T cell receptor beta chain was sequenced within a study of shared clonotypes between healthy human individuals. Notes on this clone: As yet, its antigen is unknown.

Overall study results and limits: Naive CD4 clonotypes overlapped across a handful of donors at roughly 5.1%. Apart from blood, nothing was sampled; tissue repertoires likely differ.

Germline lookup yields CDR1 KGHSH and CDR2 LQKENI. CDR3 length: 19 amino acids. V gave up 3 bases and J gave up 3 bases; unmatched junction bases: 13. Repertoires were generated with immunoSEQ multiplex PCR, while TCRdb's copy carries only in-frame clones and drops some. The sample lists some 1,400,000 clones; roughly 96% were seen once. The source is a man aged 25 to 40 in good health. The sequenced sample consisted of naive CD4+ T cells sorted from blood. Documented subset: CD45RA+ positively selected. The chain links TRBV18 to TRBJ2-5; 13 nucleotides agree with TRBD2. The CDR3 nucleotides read TGTGCCAGCTCACCGTTGCCCCCGACTAGCGGGAGGAAGAAAGAGACCCAGTACTTC. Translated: CASSPLPPTSGRKKETQYF.